This TCR beta chain was captured by sequencing in a study of T-cell memory formation after mild COVID-19. This clonotype occurred a few times. Germline CDR1 MNHEY, CDR2 SVGEGT. V dropped 6 bases and J dropped 10; count of bases not matched to a gene: 5. This CDR3 contains 13 residues. TCRdb fed the 5' RACE reads into MiXCR, producing one record per CDR3 protein. The profile shows about 310,000 distinct CDR3 sequences, roughly a fifth of them singletons. V and J are TRBV6-2 or TRBV6-3 and TRBJ1-6; TRBD1 matches at 8 bases. The sequence was collected from a young man who had mild COVID-19 (a few samples of this study predate the infection). Cell type and time point are not known. Sequencing was performed on PBMCs or a T cell subset sorted from them (not recorded which). CDR3 nucleotide sequence: TGTGCCAGCAGCGGACAGGGAGGATCACCCCTCCACTTT. Translating gives CASSGQGGSPLHF.